This TCR beta chain was found in a study of cytomegalovirus exposure and HLA in healthy donors. Study overall: Ancestry clustering placed around four fifths of 300 to 400 genotyped donors in the Caucasian-associated cluster.

Regarding the study as a whole: For most TCR sequences rarity was the rule, although some public TCRs occurred in many donors. For TCR beta chains, V- and J-gene trimming was later linked to a missense DCLRE1C variant. Analyses of presence and absence presupposed an approximately uniform sequencing depth across donors.

V was shortened by 4 bases and J by 2 bases, with 15 bases between the two germline ends. From germline, CDR1 is LGHNA and CDR2 YNFKEQ. This CDR3 has 15 amino acids. Note on this clone: The target antigen is unknown.

The PCR was carried out with 60 Vbeta primers and 13 Jbeta primers. Sequenced by immunoSEQ multiplex PCR; TCRdb stores in-frame clones only, minus some. Of 150,000 to 200,000 clones listed, 70% to 80% are singletons. The gene calls are TRBV4-2 and TRBJ2-7; D might be TRBD2 (6 bases). The sequenced sample was PBMCs. The clonotype was recovered from a male donor in good health and CMV-seropositive. CDR3 region: CASSPQRDFTYEQYF. In DNA, the CDR3 is TGTGCCAGCAGCCCCCAAAGGGACTTTACCTACGAGCAGTACTTC.